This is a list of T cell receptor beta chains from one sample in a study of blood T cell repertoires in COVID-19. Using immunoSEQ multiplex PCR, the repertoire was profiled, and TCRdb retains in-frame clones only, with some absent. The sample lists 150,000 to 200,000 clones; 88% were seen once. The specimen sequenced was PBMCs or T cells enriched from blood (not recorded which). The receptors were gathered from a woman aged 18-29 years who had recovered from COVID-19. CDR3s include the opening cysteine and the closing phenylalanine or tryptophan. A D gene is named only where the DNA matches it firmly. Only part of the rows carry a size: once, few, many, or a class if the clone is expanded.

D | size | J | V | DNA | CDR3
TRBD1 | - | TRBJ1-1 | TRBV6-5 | TGTGCCAGCAGTTACCGCTTGGACAGGGGGATCACTGAAGCTTTCTTT | CASSYRLDRGITEAFF
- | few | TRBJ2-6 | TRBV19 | TGTGCCAGTAGAACACAGGGGGACTATGGGGCCAACGTCCTGACTTTC | CASRTQGDYGANVLTF
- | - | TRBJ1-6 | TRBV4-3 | TGCGCCAGCAGCCAAGATCAGGAACAGGGTTTACCCCTCCACTTT | CASSQDQEQGLPLHF
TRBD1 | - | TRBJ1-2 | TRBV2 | TGTGCCAGCAGGGAACGGACAGGGGTGGGCTATGGCTACACCTTC | CASRERTGVGYGYTF
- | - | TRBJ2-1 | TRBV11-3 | TGTGCCAGCAGCGTTACCCCTAGCGCCTACAATGAGCAGTTCTTC | CASSVTPSAYNEQFF
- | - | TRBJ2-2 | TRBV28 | TGTGCCACCTTCCGGGGCACCGGGGAGCTGTTTTTT | CATFRGTGELFF
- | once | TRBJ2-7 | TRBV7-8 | TGTGCCAGCAGCCCACCCCCTCCACTAGGGGGGGGAAGCTCCTACGAGCAGTACTTC | CASSPPPPLGGGSSYEQYF
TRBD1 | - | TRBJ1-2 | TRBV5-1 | TGCGCCAGCACCATTGGGACAGGCGCCATGTATGGCTACACCTTC | CASTIGTGAMYGYTF
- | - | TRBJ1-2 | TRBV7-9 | TGTGCCAGCAGCTTGACAGGCGTTGGCTACACCTTC | CASSLTGVGYTF
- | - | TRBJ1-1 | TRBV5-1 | TGCGCCAGCACATTACAGGGAGACACTGAAGCTTTCTTT | CASTLQGDTEAFF
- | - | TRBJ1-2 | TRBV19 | TGTGCCAGTAGTATAGCCACATACTATGGCTACACCTTC | CASSIATYYGYTF
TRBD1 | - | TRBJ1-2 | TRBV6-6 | TGTGCCAGCAGTCCGACAGGGGCGCGCGGGCCGCACTATGGCTACACCTTC | CASSPTGARGPHYGYTF
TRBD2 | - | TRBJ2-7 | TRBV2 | TGTGCCAGCAGTGAAGAGCGGGAGGTGAGCGAGCAGTACTTC | CASSEEREVSEQYF
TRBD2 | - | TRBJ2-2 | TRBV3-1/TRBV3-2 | TGTGCCAGCAGCCTCCGACTAGCGGGTGGCCAGAACACCGGGGAGCTGTTTTTT | CASSLRLAGGQNTGELFF
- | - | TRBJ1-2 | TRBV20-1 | TGCAGTGCTACAGGGGACTATGGCTACACCTTC | CSATGDYGYTF
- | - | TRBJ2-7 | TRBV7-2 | TGTGCCAGCAGCCCTGGACAGTCCTACGAGCAGTACTTC | CASSPGQSYEQYF
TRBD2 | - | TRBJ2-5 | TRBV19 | TGTGCCAGTAGTATCATCCAAGCGGGGAGCGACGAGACCCAGTACTTC | CASSIIQAGSDETQYF
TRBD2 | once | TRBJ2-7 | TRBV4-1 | TGCGCCAGCAGCCCCGGGGGGGGGCGGTACGAGCAGTACTTC | CASSPGGGRYEQYF
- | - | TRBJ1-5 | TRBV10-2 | TGCGCCAGCAGTGCAGGGGGCAATCAGCCCCAGCATTTT | CASSAGGNQPQHF
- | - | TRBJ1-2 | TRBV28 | TGTGCCAGCAGTTCCTTCGGACAGCACTATGGCTACACCTTC | CASSSFGQHYGYTF
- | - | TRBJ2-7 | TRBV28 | TGTGCCAGCACCTGGGGACTCGACGAGCAGTACTTC | CASTWGLDEQYF
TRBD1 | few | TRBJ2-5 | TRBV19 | TGTGCCAGTAGTCCCATAGGGGGACAGGGGGAAGAGACCCAGTACTTC | CASSPIGGQGEETQYF
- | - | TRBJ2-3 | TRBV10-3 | TGTGCCATCAGTGATCTGGGGGGAGATACGCAGTATTTT | CAISDLGGDTQYF
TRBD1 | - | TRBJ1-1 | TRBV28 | TGTGCCAGGACAGGGTGGACTGAAGCTTTCTTT | CARTGWTEAFF
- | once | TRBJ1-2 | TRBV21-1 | TGTGCCAGCAGCAAAAGACCGGGTTCGGCCTATGGCTACACCTTC | CASSKRPGSAYGYTF
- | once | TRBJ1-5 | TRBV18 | TGTGCCAGCTCAACAGATCTAGGGAGCCAGCCCCAGCATTTT | CASSTDLGSQPQHF
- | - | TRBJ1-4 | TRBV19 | TGTGCCAGTAGTATTCAGGGCGGAGATAATGAAAAACTGTTTTTT | CASSIQGGDNEKLFF
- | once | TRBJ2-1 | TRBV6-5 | TGTGCCAGCAGATATCTAAGCTCCTACAATGAGCAGTTCTTC | CASRYLSSYNEQFF
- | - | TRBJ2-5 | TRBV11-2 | TGTGCCAGCAGCTTACGCGGGGTGAACCAAGAGACCCAGTACTTC | CASSLRGVNQETQYF
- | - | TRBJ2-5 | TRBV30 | TGTGCCTGGAGTGGAGGGGGAGTCGAGACCCAGTACTTC | CAWSGGGVETQYF
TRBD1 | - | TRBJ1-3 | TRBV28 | TGTGCCAGCTTATCGGGACAGACCTCTGGAAACACCATATATTTT | CASLSGQTSGNTIYF
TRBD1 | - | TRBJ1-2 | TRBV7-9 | TGTGCCAGCAGCTTTTACAGGGGACAGAACTATGGCTACACCTTC | CASSFYRGQNYGYTF
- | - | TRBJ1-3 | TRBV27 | TGTGCCAGCAGTTTAGGGGGGACGGGGGATAACACCATATATTTT | CASSLGGTGDNTIYF
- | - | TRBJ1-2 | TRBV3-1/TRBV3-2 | TGTGCCAGCAGCCAGGCCGTCCTCAGGGACTATGGCTACACCTTC | CASSQAVLRDYGYTF
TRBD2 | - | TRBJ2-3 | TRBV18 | TGTGCCAGCTCACCACGGGAAGCCGGGGGGAGCACAGATACGCAGTATTTT | CASSPREAGGSTDTQYF
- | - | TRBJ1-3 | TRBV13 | TGTGCCAGCAGCTTAGGCAGGGTTTCTGGAAACACCATATATTTT | CASSLGRVSGNTIYF
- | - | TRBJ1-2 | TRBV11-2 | TGTGCCAGCAGCGGAGCGGGACGAAGGTATGGCTACACCTTC | CASSGAGRRYGYTF
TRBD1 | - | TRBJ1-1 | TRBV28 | TGTGCCAGCAGTCCCCGGACAGGAAGGACTGAAGCTTTCTTT | CASSPRTGRTEAFF
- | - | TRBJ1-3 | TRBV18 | TGTGCCAGCTCACAATCCGGCTCTGGAAACACCATATATTTT | CASSQSGSGNTIYF
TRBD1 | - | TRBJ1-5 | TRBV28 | TGTGCCAGCAGTTATCCCGGGACAGGGAGGAGCAATCAGCCCCAGCATTTT | CASSYPGTGRSNQPQHF
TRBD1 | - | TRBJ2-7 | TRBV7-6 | TGTGCCAGCAGCTTACGGGACAGGATATACGAGCAGTACTTC | CASSLRDRIYEQYF
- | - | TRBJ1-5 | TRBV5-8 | TGTGCCAGCAGCCCTGAGGACATCGGTCAGCCCCAGCATTTT | CASSPEDIGQPQHF
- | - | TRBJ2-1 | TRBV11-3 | TGTGCCAGCAGCGTGACAGTGGCAAATGAGCAGTTCTTC | CASSVTVANEQFF
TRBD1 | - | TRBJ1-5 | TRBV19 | TGTGCCAGTACCTCGGACAGGCCTACTTTGGGTTCGCCCCAGCATTTT | CASTSDRPTLGSPQHF
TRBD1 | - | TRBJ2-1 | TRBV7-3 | TGTGCCAGCAGCTTCGGACAGGGAAGGTTTAGTGAGCAGTTCTTC | CASSFGQGRFSEQFF